This T cell receptor beta chain derives from a study of T cell responses to AZD1222 COVID-19 vaccine. TCRdb keeps only in-frame clones here, not all; method: immunoSEQ multiplex PCR. The table includes fewer than 150,000 clones, more than 75% detected once. From germline, CDR1 is SGHNT and CDR2 YYREEE (reference sequence). Trimming took 3 bases from V and 6 from J; bases not matched to a gene: 17. The CDR3 extends over 19 amino acids. The chain carries TRBV5-4 and TRBJ2-2; 10 bases map to TRBD1. The sequence was obtained from an adult in good health. The material sequenced was peripheral blood, taken on day 0 of AZD1222 vaccination. As DNA, the CDR3 is TGTGCCAGCAGCTCACCGACAGGGGGCACTAAGATTGCCGCCGGGGAGCTGTTTTTT. This translates into CASSSPTGGTKIAAGELFF.